These 7 T cell receptor beta chains share one sample of origin, sequenced in a study of control samples from healthy donors and cancer patients. Sequencing used immunoSEQ multiplex PCR; TCRdb keeps in-frame clones, though not all of them. The repertoire consists of roughly 200,000 clones, with roughly nine tenths occurring once and the leading ten covering 1.5% to 2%. The specimen was blood. These receptors were collected from a young man in good health.

The chain links TRBV7-8 to TRBJ1-3, with D perhaps TRBD1 (5 bases). The V gene lost 4 bases and the J gene lost 0 bases, with 10 bases spanning the gap. CDR1 SGHVS and CDR2 FQNEAQ come from the germline V gene. There are 15 residues in the CDR3. The DNA of the CDR3 is TGTGCCAGCAGCTCCGACAGAGCCTCTGGAAACACCATATATTTT. Translated: CASSSDRASGNTIYF.

V and J are TRBV30 and TRBJ1-6; no clear D gene. CDR3 length equals 11 residues. CDR1 and CDR2 from the germline V gene are GTSNPN and SVGIG (reference sequence). V was pared by 0 bases and J by 12 bases, with 6 bases between. The CDR3 loop reads CAWSVTGPLHF. CDR3 sequence (DNA): TGTGCCTGGAGTGTAACGGGACCCCTCCACTTT.

The chain carries TRBV7-2 and TRBJ2-3, with TRBD2 matching over 9 bases. The CDR3 has 13 amino acids. The germline gives CDR1 SGHTA, CDR2 FQGNSA. The V and J ends lost 6 bases and 7 bases, in that order; junction bases with no gene match: 5. CDR3 amino acids: CASRGTSSNTQYF. Here the CDR3 DNA reads TGTGCCAGCAGAGGGACTAGCTCAAATACGCAGTATTTT. The full variable domain, with the rest looked up from reference TRBV7-2 and TRBJ2-3, is GAGVSQSPSNKVTEKGKDVELRCDPISGHTALYWYRQSLGQGLEFLIYFQGNSAPDKSGLPSDRFSAERTGGSVSTLTIQRTQQEDSAVYLCASRGTSSNTQYFGPGTRLTVL.

V and J are TRBV30 and TRBJ1-2; TRBD1 matches at 10 bases. V lost 5 bases, J lost 4 bases, and 13 bases stayed unmatched. The CDR3 is 16 residues long. CDR1 is GTSNPN, CDR2 SVGIG, per germline (reference sequence). In DNA form, the CDR3 reads TGTGCCTGGTCACGGCCCAGACAGGGGGCTTTCTATGGCTACACCTTC. This codes for CAWSRPRQGAFYGYTF.

The sample holds one count of this clone. The chain recombines TRBV6-1 with TRBJ2-3; D is ambiguous. V shed 1 base and J shed 4 bases, with 12 bases lying between them. The CDR3 spans 15 residues. Germline CDR1 and CDR2: MNHNS and SASEGT. CDR3 in DNA: TGTGCCAGCAGTGAAGGTAGCCCTGGGGCAGATACGCAGTATTTT. Translation gives CASSEGSPGADTQYF.

This clone ranks as medium-sized (0.01 to 0.1%). The V call is TRBV5-1, the J call TRBJ2-1; D not resolved. This CDR3 has 13 amino acids. Trimming removed 4 bases from V and 5 bases from J, with 10 bases in between. The germline V gene has CDR1 SGHRS and CDR2 YFSETQ. This CDR3 is CASSPRSNNEQFF. The CDR3 region has the DNA TGCGCCAGCAGCCCCCGGTCCAACAATGAGCAGTTCTTC.

The V gene is TRBV18, the J gene TRBJ2-1, with 9 bases that match TRBD2. The V and J ends lost 0 bases and 5 bases, in that order; junction bases with no gene match: 8. CDR1 and CDR2 (germline): KGHSH, LQKENI. This CDR3 has 17 amino acids. The CDR3 region has the DNA TGTGCCAGCTCACCACCGGTCAGAGCGGGGGGTCACAATGAGCAGTTCTTC. This codes for CASSPPVRAGGHNEQFF.